The 27 T cell receptor beta chains presented below share a single source sample, sequenced in a study of blood T cells in healthy people across ages (dated by TCRdb to between 2014 and 2017). Library preparation was by 5' RACE. The sequencer listed for this sample is Illumina HiSeq 2500. A second PCR of about 6 to 11 cycles was performed with a sample-barcoded 5' primer and a J-beta primer mix. TCRdb passed the public sequencing reads through fastp at Q25 and MiXCR, retaining productive beta sequences. Rows with one shared CDR3 protein collapse into an entry with the most common genes and DNA. The sample data list more than 650,000 distinct CDR3 sequences, and 25% to 30% of these were observed just once. Around 3% of the sample rests with the top ten. This sample also appeared in a second study, on T cells of mothers and their children.

The sequenced sample consisted of blood. All receptors derive from a boy between 10 and 17 years old in good health.

This clonotype has more than one count but fewer than ten. Compared with germline, one end of the junction differs, possibly owing to a read error. The rearrangement links TRBV15 to TRBJ2-5; TRBD2 agrees at 7 bases. The J call may not be correct, given that the DNA end is closer to TRBJ2-1. Germline CDR1 and CDR2: LNHNV and YYDKDF (reference sequence). CDR3 length: 17 amino acids. The CDR3 sequence: CATSRGATGTTYNEQFF. The CDR3 DNA is TGTGCCACCAGCAGAGGGGCCACCGGGACTACCTATAATGAGCAGTTCTTC.

There are a few counts of this clonotype. The rearrangement joins TRBV6-5 to TRBJ1-4; D call uncertain. Between the trimmed V and J ends, which lost 6 bases and 6 bases, there was a span of 11 bases. The germline CDR1 and CDR2 sequences are MNHEY and SVGAGI. The CDR3 extends over 13 amino acids. This chain's CDR3 is CASRIPPDEKLFF. The CDR3 DNA reads TGTGCCAGCAGAATCCCGCCAGATGAAAAACTGTTTTTT.

V and J are TRBV18 and TRBJ1-5; D call uncertain. V lost 3 bases, J lost 12 bases, and 9 bases lay in between. Germline V gene sequence: CDR1 KGHSH, CDR2 LQKENI. The length of the CDR3 is 11 residues. In DNA form, the CDR3 reads TGTGCCAGCTCACCCGGACTGGGCCAGCATTTT. Residues: CASSPGLGQHF.

This clonotype was observed a handful of times. V gene TRBV7-3 combines with J gene TRBJ2-2, with a possible D match to TRBD1 (5 bases). Trimming removed 5 bases from V and 5 bases from J, with 9 bases in between. From germline, CDR1 is SGHTA and CDR2 FQGTGA. This CDR3 is 13 amino acids long. CDR3 amino acids: CASSPQETGELFF. The CDR3 coding sequence is TGTGCCAGCAGCCCACAGGAAACCGGGGAGCTGTTTTTT.

The sample holds a few counts of this clonotype. The chain is built from TRBV12-3 or TRBV12-4 and TRBJ2-1; D is ambiguous. CDR3 length: 9 amino acids. Between the trimmed V and J ends, which lost 9 bases and 12 bases, there was a span of 9 bases. CDR3 amino acids: CARVRLQFF. For the CDR3, the DNA is TGTGCCAGAGTTAGATTGCAGTTCTTC.

This clonotype was detected a few times. The chain joins TRBV6-1 to TRBJ2-7, with TRBD2 identical over 9 bases. This CDR3 contains 15 residues. Trimming at V came to 5 bases and at J to 7 bases, leaving 12 bases not matched to a gene. Germline V gene sequence: CDR1 MNHNS, CDR2 SASEGT. CDR3 residues: CASSRPAGGPSEQYF. The CDR3 DNA follows: TGTGCCAGCAGTCGTCCTGCGGGAGGGCCAAGTGAGCAGTACTTC.

The genes are TRBV15 and TRBJ2-1, with D unresolved. CDR1 is LNHNV, CDR2 YYDKDF, per germline (reference sequence). V dropped 0 bases and J dropped 3 bases, with 9 bases sitting between them. This CDR3 has 15 amino acids. The CDR3 sequence is CATSRDPPGYNEQFF. The CDR3 nucleotides read TGTGCCACCAGCAGAGATCCCCCGGGCTACAATGAGCAGTTCTTC.

This clonotype was seen only a few times. The V and J genes are TRBV10-2 and TRBJ2-5; tentative D call: TRBD2 (5 bases). The V gene's germline CDR1 is WSHSY and CDR2 SAAADI. V dropped 0 bases and J dropped 5 bases, with 13 bases sitting between them. CDR3 size: 15 residues. The DNA of the CDR3 is TGCGCCAGCAGTGAGTCCGCAGGTAGAGGGGAGACCCAGTACTTC. Translating gives CASSESAGRGETQYF.

The J gene is TRBJ1-5, the V gene TRBV2; 8 bases align to TRBD1. Per the germline V gene, CDR1 is SNHLY and CDR2 is FYNNEI. The junction had 12 bases not matched to a gene; V was cut back by 5 bases and J by 9 bases. This CDR3 has 15 residues. CDR3 sequence (DNA): TGTGCCAGCAGTCCGGGACAGGCTAAATCGTGGCCCCAGCATTTT. Protein product: CASSPGQAKSWPQHF. Full variable domain (outside the CDR3, taken from reference TRBV2 and TRBJ1-5): EPEVTQTPSHQVTQMGQEVILRCVPISNHLYFYWYRQILGQKVEFLVSFYNNEISEKSEIFDDQFSVERPDGSNFTLKIRSTKLEDSAMYFCASSPGQAKSWPQHFGDGTRLSIL.

The chain carries TRBV6-5 and TRBJ2-5; 7 bases agree with TRBD1. Near its end, the DNA agrees better with TRBJ2-1, so the J call may be wrong. The V gene's germline CDR1 is MNHEY and CDR2 SVGAGI. This CDR3 has 19 residues. The CDR3 DNA sequence: TGTGCCAGCAGTTACTGGCCCCTAACCGGGACAGAGAAATACAATGAGCAGTTCTTC. The encoded protein is CASSYWPLTGTEKYNEQFF.

The chain carries TRBV15 and TRBJ1-1; maybe TRBD1 (6 bases). The CDR3 is 14 residues long. With 0 bases removed from V and 3 bases from J, the gap between germline ends came to 8 bases. The germline gives CDR1 LNHNV, CDR2 YYDKDF (reference sequence). The CDR3 nucleotides are TGTGCCACCAGCAGAGATGCAGGGGACACTGAAGCTTTCTTT. Protein product: CATSRDAGDTEAFF.

V and J are TRBV7-9 and TRBJ2-7, with D unclear. Per the germline V gene, CDR1 is SEHNR and CDR2 is FQNEAQ (reference sequence). This CDR3 contains 13 residues. V shed 3 bases and J shed 3 bases, with 9 bases lying between them. Here the CDR3 DNA reads TGTGCCAGCAGCTTCGATCAAATCTACGAGCAGTACTTC. Amino acids: CASSFDQIYEQYF.

This clonotype showed up just a few times. V usage is TRBV21-1 and J usage is TRBJ2-5. TRBV21-1 is an annotated pseudogene. This CDR3 has 12 amino acids. CDR3 DNA: TGTGCCAGCAACACAGGGAAAGAGACCCAGTACTTC. Translating gives CASNTGKETQYF.

This chain joins TRBV10-2 and TRBJ2-7; 7 nucleotides align to TRBD2. The CDR3 extends over 13 amino acids. V shed 6 bases, J shed 2 bases, and the junction held 4 bases outside the gene matches. The germline gives CDR1 WSHSY, CDR2 SAAADI. The CDR3, as DNA: TGCGCCAGCAGGCCCGGACTAGCCTACGAGCAGTACTTC. Protein: CASRPGLAYEQYF.

The sample holds a few counts of this clonotype. The genes are TRBV27 and TRBJ2-7; D is perhaps TRBD2 (7 bases). V lost 3 bases and J 6 bases, leaving 18 bases between the germline ends. From germline, CDR1 is MNHEY and CDR2 SMNVEV (reference sequence). CDR3 length: 15 amino acids. The CDR3 nucleotides read TGTGCCAGCAGTTTTAGTGGGGGCCCGGGAGGCGAGCAGTACTTC. This encodes CASSFSGGPGGEQYF.

This chain links TRBV7-9 with TRBJ2-7, with a tentative D call TRBD1 (5 bases). Trimming removed 0 bases at V and 3 bases at J, with 9 bases between. The CDR3 loop spans 14 amino acids. Germline V lookup: CDR1 SEHNR, CDR2 FQNEAQ (reference sequence). CDR3 bases: TGTGCCAGCAGCTTAGCTCCACAGGACTACGAGCAGTACTTC. Translation gives CASSLAPQDYEQYF.

In this sample, this clonotype turned up a few times. The CDR3 coding sequence is TGTGCCACCAGTGATTTACATGCGGGAGGACAAGAGACCCAGTACTTC. Residues: CATSDLHAGGQETQYF. This rearrangement joins TRBV24-1 to TRBJ2-5, with 8 nucleotides matching TRBD2. This CDR3 is built from 16 residues. Germline V gene lookup returns CDR1 KGHDR and CDR2 SFDVKD. The V and J ends lost 1 base and 2 bases, in that order; junction bases with no gene match: 5.

The chain uses TRBV5-6 and TRBJ2-3; the D gene is possibly TRBD2 (6 bases). The length of the CDR3 is 15 residues. From germline, CDR1 is SGHDT and CDR2 YYEEEE. V was pared by 0 bases and J by 4 bases, with 12 bases between. As DNA, the CDR3 is TGTGCCAGCAGCTTGGACCTGACGGGGGCAGATACGCAGTATTTT. This gives the protein CASSLDLTGADTQYF.

The rearrangement links TRBV6-6 to TRBJ1-1; TRBD1 matches 9 bases. After removal of 6 bases from V and 6 bases from J, the junction contained 8 bases not matched to a gene. Germline V CDR1 and CDR2: MNHNY, SVGAGI (reference sequence). The CDR3 is 14 amino acids. The CDR3 protein is CASRARQGVAEAFF. The CDR3 nucleotides are TGTGCCAGCAGGGCCCGACAGGGGGTCGCTGAAGCTTTCTTT.

The table lists this clonotype with a few counts. The CDR3 nucleotides are TGTGCCAGCAGCGCCCGAGACAGGGACACCGGGGAGCTGTTTTTT. The encoded protein is CASSARDRDTGELFF. This chain links TRBV7-6 with TRBJ2-2, with 7 bases matching TRBD1. CDR1 and CDR2 from the germline V gene are SGHVS and FNYEAQ. This CDR3 contains 15 residues. V shed 5 bases, J shed 3 bases, and the junction held 6 bases outside the gene matches.

The rearrangement links TRBV20-1 to TRBJ1-4, with a weak D call TRBD1 (5 bases). This CDR3 region has 15 residues. V lost 4 bases, J lost 1 base, and 13 bases lay in between. Germline CDR1 reads DFQATT; CDR2 reads SNEGSKA (reference sequence). The DNA of the CDR3 is TGCAGTGCTACCCCAGGGAGTGGAACTAATGAAAAACTGTTTTTT. Residues: CSATPGSGTNEKLFF.

The CDR3 DNA sequence: TGTGCCAGCAGCGACCCCCCGACGGTTAGCAATCAGCCCCAGCATTTT. Translation gives CASSDPPTVSNQPQHF. The chain has TRBV9 and TRBJ1-5, with D unresolved. The CDR3 is 16 amino acids. Trimming took off 3 bases at V and 0 bases at J, with 13 bases between the two ends. Germline loops: CDR1 SGDLS, CDR2 YYNGEE. Full variable domain (remainder filled in from reference TRBV9 and TRBJ1-5): DSGVTQTPKHLITATGQRVTLRCSPRSGDLSVYWYQQSLDQGLQFLIQYYNGEERAKGNILERFSAQQFPDLHSELNLSSLELGDSALYFCASSDPPTVSNQPQHFGDGTRLSIL.

The J gene is TRBJ2-7, the V gene TRBV29-1, with a possible D match to TRBD1 (6 bases). The CDR3 sequence is 12 residues long. Germline V lookup: CDR1 SQVTM, CDR2 ANQGSEA. CDR3 sequence: CRGDTTHYEQYF. The CDR3 nucleotides are TGCAGGGGGGACACGACGCACTACGAGCAGTACTTC.

The chain is built from TRBV20-1 and TRBJ2-7; possibly TRBD2 for D (6 bases). The CDR3 consists of 14 residues. The V end was cut by 4 bases, the J end by 5 bases, with 18 bases between. Germline loops: CDR1 DFQATT, CDR2 SNEGSKA (reference sequence). Written as DNA, the CDR3 is TGCAGTGCTATAGCCGGGAGTACTCTGGACGAGCAGTACTTC. Amino acid sequence: CSAIAGSTLDEQYF.

CDR3 loop: CASSLKGDSGNTIYF. In DNA form, the CDR3 reads TGCGCCAGCAGCTTGAAGGGGGACTCTGGAAACACCATATATTTT. The rearrangement uses TRBV5-1 and TRBJ1-3, with D perhaps TRBD1 (6 bases). CDR1 is SGHRS and CDR2 is YFSETQ in the germline V gene. V was pared by 1 base and J by 0 bases, with 8 bases between. This CDR3 has 15 residues.

V is TRBV7-2 and J is TRBJ2-2, with D perhaps TRBD2 (6 bases). Deletions cut 3 bases from V and 1 base from J, with 12 bases between. The germline CDR1 and CDR2 sequences are SGHTA and FQGNSA. This CDR3 is built from 16 residues. The CDR3 spells CASSFATRVNTGELFF. For the CDR3, the DNA is TGTGCCAGCAGCTTCGCGACTAGGGTGAACACCGGGGAGCTGTTTTTT.

This clonotype has only a few counts. This chain connects TRBV5-1 to TRBJ2-3; 12 nucleotides align to TRBD2. V lost 4 bases to trimming and J lost 0 bases; unmatched junction nucleotides: 6. Germline lookup yields CDR1 SGHRS and CDR2 YFSETQ. The CDR3 loop spans 17 amino acids. Here the CDR3 reads CASSLLTSGGSTDTQYF. CDR3 sequence (DNA): TGCGCCAGCAGCCTCCTGACTAGCGGGGGAAGCACAGATACGCAGTATTTT.